These 24 T cell receptor beta chains originate from one sample sequenced in a study of cytomegalovirus exposure and HLA in healthy donors (dated by TCRdb to about 2017). To prepare the library, the immunoSEQ multiplex PCR assay was applied. In its TCRdb copy, this immuneACCESS table keeps in-frame sequences only and misses some clones. Where compared with another copy, unresolved V genes explain less than half of these, and the others have no known cause. The sample profile shows about 310,000 clones; approximately 85% of them were found once. Around 0.91% of the sample belongs to the ten largest clones. The source material was PBMCs. The origin of the receptors is a young man in good health and CMV-seronegative.

This clone is a singleton in its sample. The chain has TRBV4-1 and TRBJ2-7, with 9 bases that match TRBD1. The germline CDR1 and CDR2 sequences are MGHRA and YSYEKL. The junction had 6 bases not matched to a gene; V was cut back by 4 bases and J by 5 bases. This CDR3 comprises 14 residues. DNA of the CDR3: TGCGCCAGCAGCCCGCACAGGGGGCACGACGAGCAGTACTTC. This translates into CASSPHRGHDEQYF.

This sequence joins TRBV5-4 and TRBJ2-7; D remains unclear. Trimming stripped 5 bases from V and 4 bases from J, with 10 bases between. Germline V CDR1 and CDR2: SGHNT, YYREEE (reference sequence). The CDR3 is 12 amino acids. CDR3 nucleotides: TGTGCCAGCAGAGGCCAGACATACGAGCAGTACTTC. Protein product: CASRGQTYEQYF.

V and J are TRBV19 and TRBJ1-1, with a tentative D call TRBD1 (6 bases). Germline lookup yields CDR1 LNHDA and CDR2 SQIVND (reference sequence). CDR3 length: 15 residues. The ends were cut back, 6 bases at V and 4 bases at J, with 18 bases in the middle. CDR3 DNA sequence: TGTGCCAGTAGACCGTACAGGGACGGGGTCACTGAAGCTTTCTTT. It encodes CASRPYRDGVTEAFF.

The V and J genes are TRBV5-1 and TRBJ2-3, with 7 bases lining up with TRBD1. The CDR3 runs to 16 residues. Germline-derived CDR1 and CDR2 are SGHRS and YFSETQ. J was trimmed by 3 bases and V by 3 bases; bases with no gene match: 10. CDR3 DNA sequence: TGCGCCAGCAGCTCCCACCCGGGACAGACAACAGATACGCAGTATTTT. It codes for CASSSHPGQTTDTQYF.

The J gene is TRBJ1-1, the V gene TRBV29-1; TRBD1 matches at 12 bases. V lost 5 bases, J lost 3 bases, and 7 bases stayed unmatched. The length of the CDR3 is 15 residues. CDR1 and CDR2 (germline): SQVTM, ANQGSEA. CDR3: CSVLGTGGGYTEAFF. The CDR3, as DNA: TGCAGCGTTCTGGGGACAGGGGGCGGGTACACTGAAGCTTTCTTT.

This clone was seen only a few times. The rearrangement uses TRBV2 and TRBJ1-2, with D possibly being TRBD1 (6 bases). In germline, CDR1 is SNHLY, CDR2 FYNNEI. The V and J ends lost 5 bases and 0 bases respectively, with 10 bases between them. This CDR3 is 14 amino acids long. CDR3 residues: CASSPQGTNYGYTF. DNA for the CDR3: TGTGCCAGCAGTCCACAGGGCACTAACTATGGCTACACCTTC.

This chain connects TRBV13 to TRBJ2-1; 8 bases are shared with TRBD2. Losses at the gene ends were 6 bases for V and 1 base for J; bases not matched to a gene: 14. The V gene's germline CDR1 is PRHDT and CDR2 FYEKMQ (reference sequence). The CDR3 covers 18 residues. CDR3 sequence: CASSPTGGSGESYNEQFF. The DNA for the CDR3 is TGTGCCAGCAGTCCTACGGGGGGTAGCGGGGAATCCTACAATGAGCAGTTCTTC.

The table lists this clone with a count of one. The CDR3 coding sequence is TGCGCCAGCAGACCCCGGACTAGCGGGGGGTCCAATGAGCAGTTCTTC. Translating gives CASRPRTSGGSNEQFF. The chain recombines TRBV5-1 with TRBJ2-1; 14 nucleotides agree with TRBD2. The CDR3 spans 16 residues. V shed 5 bases, J shed 6 bases, and the junction held 7 bases outside the gene matches. Germline assignment: CDR1 SGHRS and CDR2 YFSETQ.

V and J are TRBV5-1 and TRBJ2-3, with 9 bases identical to TRBD2. The germline V gene encodes CDR1 SGHRS and CDR2 YFSETQ. The ends lost 6 bases at V and 4 bases at J; junction bases unmatched: 6. The CDR3 contains 14 residues. For the CDR3, the DNA is TGCGCCAGCATCGGCGGGGGGGCCCCAGATACGCAGTATTTT. It translates to CASIGGGAPDTQYF.

This clone was counted between two and nine times. The rearrangement joins TRBV14 to TRBJ2-1, with D tentatively TRBD2 (5 bases). Germline V lookup: CDR1 SGHDN, CDR2 FVKESK. The V end lost 5 bases, the J end lost 10 bases, and 9 bases lay between the germline ends. CDR3 length: 11 amino acids. The CDR3 region has the DNA TGTGCCAGCAGCGACGAGCGGGAGCAGTTCTTC. The encoded protein is CASSDEREQFF.

The chain combines TRBV6-5 with TRBJ1-1; a possible D gene is TRBD1 (6 bases). Per the germline V gene, CDR1 is MNHEY and CDR2 is SVGAGI. CDR3 size: 15 residues. V dropped 4 bases and J dropped 4 bases, with 16 bases sitting between them. The CDR3 nucleotides are TGTGCCAGCAGTTTACTTCAGGGGTCCCTCACTGAAGCTTTCTTT. The encoded protein is CASSLLQGSLTEAFF.

The rearrangement uses TRBV27 and TRBJ1-1; the D gene is possibly TRBD1 (5 bases). V shed 5 bases and J shed 7 bases, with 17 bases lying between them. The CDR3 is 14 residues long. CDR1 is MNHEY, CDR2 SMNVEV, per germline (reference sequence). CDR3 amino acids: CASSLTRGRGEAFF. In DNA form, the CDR3 reads TGTGCCAGCAGTCTCACCCGGGGGAGGGGTGAAGCTTTCTTT.

The gene calls are TRBV2 and TRBJ1-3; a possible D gene is TRBD1 (6 bases). The CDR3 has 14 amino acids. V was clipped by 10 bases and J by 2 bases, with 15 bases between them. In germline, CDR1 is SNHLY, CDR2 FYNNEI. Written as DNA, the CDR3 is TGTGCCACCTACAGGGTTCAAACTGGAAACACCATATATTTT. Its protein is CATYRVQTGNTIYF. The whole variable domain, remainder taken from reference TRBV2 and TRBJ1-3, is EPEVTQTPSHQVTQMGQEVILRCVPISNHLYFYWYRQILGQKVEFLVSFYNNEISEKSEIFDDQFSVERPDGSNFTLKIRSTKLEDSAMYFCATYRVQTGNTIYFGEGSWLTVV.

The chain combines TRBV27 with TRBJ1-5, with 10 bases lining up with TRBD1. The CDR3 has 15 residues. The trim removed 4 bases at V and 3 bases at J, leaving 3 bases unmatched. Germline CDR1 and CDR2: MNHEY and SMNVEV (reference sequence). CDR3 coding DNA: TGTGCCAGCAGTTCGACAGGGGGCTACAATCAGCCCCAGCATTTT. Translation: CASSSTGGYNQPQHF.

This sequence joins TRBV5-1 and TRBJ2-5; TRBD2 is a possible D gene (5 bases). The germline V gene has CDR1 SGHRS and CDR2 YFSETQ. The V end was cut by 0 bases, the J end by 4 bases, with 10 bases between. This CDR3 is 14 amino acids long. As DNA, the CDR3 is TGCGCCAGCAGCTTGGCGGGCGCGGGAGAGACCCAGTACTTC. The encoded protein is CASSLAGAGETQYF. The full variable domain, with the rest looked up from reference TRBV5-1 and TRBJ2-5, is KAGVTQTPRYLIKTRGQQVTLSCSPISGHRSVSWYQQTPGQGLQFLFEYFSETQRNKGNFPGRFSGRQFSNSRSEMNVSTLELGDSALYLCASSLAGAGETQYFGPGTRLLVL.

V gene TRBV5-4 combines with J gene TRBJ2-5; 8 bases are a match to TRBD1. The germline V gene encodes CDR1 SGHNT and CDR2 YYREEE (reference sequence). V was clipped by 2 bases and J by 5 bases; unmatched bases: 5. The CDR3 runs to 14 residues. The CDR3 sequence: CASSFRGRWETQYF. CDR3 DNA: TGTGCCAGCAGCTTCAGGGGGCGCTGGGAGACCCAGTACTTC.

This chain uses TRBV7-9 with TRBJ1-4; 7 nucleotides agree with TRBD1. The germline gives CDR1 SEHNR, CDR2 FQNEAQ (reference sequence). The ends lost 5 bases at V and 1 base at J; junction bases unmatched: 4. This CDR3 is built from 15 residues. Here the CDR3 reads CASSGRQGTNEKLFF. CDR3 nucleotides: TGTGCCAGCAGCGGACGACAGGGAACTAATGAAAAACTGTTTTTT.

This clone showed up just once. The chain recombines TRBV29-1 with TRBJ1-2; D gene unclear. CDR3 length: 13 amino acids. The V and J ends lost 0 bases and 3 bases respectively, with 8 bases between them. Germline V gene lookup returns CDR1 SQVTM and CDR2 ANQGSEA. The CDR3 is CSVEDRQDYGYTF. The CDR3 region has the DNA TGCAGCGTTGAAGATCGGCAGGACTATGGCTACACCTTC.

The chain links TRBV4-3 to TRBJ2-7; D might be TRBD1 (5 bases). Germline-derived CDR1 and CDR2 are LGHNA and YSLEER. This CDR3 contains 15 residues. The germline V and J ends were trimmed by 3 bases and 4 bases, with 16 bases remaining between them. The CDR3 DNA reads TGCGCCAGCAGCCAGAAACAGGTTCCCTGGTACGAGCAGTACTTC. Encoded protein: CASSQKQVPWYEQYF.

This rearrangement joins TRBV7-2 to TRBJ2-7; 8 bases are shared with TRBD1. In germline, CDR1 is SGHTA, CDR2 FQGNSA. V lost 5 bases to trimming and J lost 0 bases; unmatched junction nucleotides: 9. The CDR3 runs 16 residues. The CDR3 DNA is TGTGCCAGCAGCCCACGGACAGGGACGAGCTCCTACGAGCAGTACTTC. It yields the protein CASSPRTGTSSYEQYF.

The chain combines TRBV4-1 with TRBJ2-2; 8 bases match TRBD2. Germline values: CDR1 MGHRA, CDR2 YSYEKL. CDR3 length: 15 residues. The V gene end was trimmed by 5 bases and the J gene end by 6 bases; junction bases not matched to a gene: 8. The CDR3 spells CASSTQEAGAGELFF. The CDR3 DNA reads as TGCGCCAGCAGCACCCAAGAAGCGGGGGCCGGGGAGCTGTTTTTT.

The CDR3 is CASSAGTLDTEAFF. The CDR3 DNA reads TGTGCCAGCAGCGCCGGGACATTGGACACTGAAGCTTTCTTT. J is TRBJ1-1 and V is TRBV9; D may be TRBD1 (6 bases). The germline gives CDR1 SGDLS, CDR2 YYNGEE. The CDR3 spans 14 residues. The V end was cut by 3 bases, the J end by 3 bases, with 12 bases between.

This clone was seen only once. The CDR3 coding sequence is TGTGCCAGCAGCTCGACTAGCGGCAAGCGTACCGGGGAGCTGTTTTTT. It encodes CASSSTSGKRTGELFF. The V and J genes are TRBV6-6 and TRBJ2-2; TRBD2 matches at 9 bases. There are 16 residues in the CDR3. In germline, CDR1 is MNHNY, CDR2 SVGAGI (reference sequence). V lost 6 bases, J lost 5 bases, and 10 bases stayed unmatched.

V gene TRBV4-3 combines with J gene TRBJ1-5; D gene uncertain. The CDR3 has 15 amino acids. Trimming cost V 4 bases and J 2 bases, with 12 bases left between them. CDR1 and CDR2 (germline): LGHNA, YSLEER. The CDR3 DNA reads as TGCGCCAGCAGCCTCCTCTGGGCAGGCAATCAGCCCCAGCATTTT. This gives the protein CASSLLWAGNQPQHF.